The entry below describes one TCR beta chain. There are 15 residues in the CDR3. Germline-derived CDR1 and CDR2 are MNHNS and SASEGT. The ends lost 3 bases at V and 9 bases at J; junction bases unmatched: 7. Only in-frame clones appear in the TCRdb table, and some are missing; sequencing was by immunoSEQ multiplex PCR. This sample has about 250,000 clones, with about nine tenths found just once. The data stem from a study of blood T cell repertoires in COVID-19. The chain uses TRBV6-1 and TRBJ1-6; 8 bases match TRBD1. This sequence originates from a young man who had recovered from COVID-19. Material for sequencing was PBMCs or T cells enriched from blood (not recorded which). CDR3 DNA: TGTGCCAGCAGTGACCGGACAGGGAGGTCTTCACCCCTCCACTTT. Its translation is CASSDRTGRSSPLHF.